This T cell receptor (beta chain) was identified during a study of blood T cells in healthy people across ages. There were at least 5.5 micrograms of total RNA extracted from every sample. It was with a sample-barcoded 5' primer and a J-beta primer mix that a second PCR of roughly 7 to 11 cycles was run. In TCRdb, the 5' RACE reads were re-called with MiXCR into one record per CDR3 protein. The table has 1 million or so distinct CDR3 sequences, over 35% seen once; the top ten hold 18%. V was pared by 5 bases and J by 3 bases, with 15 bases between. The CDR3 runs 15 residues. Germline CDR1 reads SGHTA; CDR2 reads FQGNSA.

This sequence originates from a woman aged 60-70 years in good health. The chain joins TRBV7-2 to TRBJ2-3; D is ambiguous. Sequencing input: blood. The DNA for the CDR3 is TGTGCCAGCAGCAAGACCCCACGTCTAACAGATACGCAGTATTTT. Protein: CASSKTPRLTDTQYF.